Following are 3 T cell receptor beta chains from one sample sequenced in a study of human T cells and chemical hapten exposure. Noted time point: pre-sensitization, week 0. As to treatment: therapeutic diphenylcyclopropenone sensitization with weekly scalp DPC. TCRdb fed the RACE reads into MiXCR, producing one record per CDR3 protein. The sample has around 62,000 distinct CDR3 sequences; about 7% are singletons. The source was whole blood, collected in connection with sensitization to the hapten diphenylcyclopropenone (DPC). These receptors originate from a woman aged 25 to 39 with alopecia areata. Some clones in this sample may be carry-over from other donors' samples.

Many counts were recorded for this clonotype. V and J are TRBV6-5 and TRBJ2-1; 7 nucleotides match TRBD1. V shed 4 bases, J shed 8 bases, and the junction held 5 bases outside the gene matches. The CDR3 runs to 13 residues. CDR1 and CDR2 (germline): MNHEY, SVGAGI. CDR3 loop: CASSFEGAHEQFF. In DNA, the CDR3 is TGTGCCAGCAGTTTTGAGGGGGCGCATGAGCAGTTCTTC.

Many counts were recorded for this clonotype. V gene TRBV5-1 combines with J gene TRBJ1-4; 9 nucleotides match TRBD1. The CDR3 spans 15 residues. The germline V gene has CDR1 SGHRS and CDR2 YFSETQ. The V and J ends lost 3 bases and 8 bases, in that order; junction bases with no gene match: 8. The CDR3 DNA is TGCGCCAGCAGCTACGGGACAGGGATGGGGGAAAAACTGTTTTTT. Its protein product is CASSYGTGMGEKLFF.

The chain couples TRBV6-6 to TRBJ2-5; D possibly corresponds to TRBD2 (5 bases). V shed 0 bases and J shed 2 bases, with 10 bases lying between them. Per germline, CDR1 MNHNY and CDR2 SVGAGI (reference sequence). The CDR3 runs to 15 residues. CDR3 in DNA: TGTGCCAGCAGTTACTCTTGGGAGTTACAAGAGACCCAGTACTTC. This encodes CASSYSWELQETQYF.